This T cell receptor beta chain is from a study of blood T cell repertoires in COVID-19. Profiling relied on immunoSEQ multiplex PCR, and the TCRdb table lists in-frame clones only, not all of them. The repertoire consists of approximately 84,000 clones, with roughly 77% occurring once and the leading ten covering roughly 5.6%. From germline, CDR1 is ENHRY and CDR2 SYGVKD. CDR3 length equals 12 residues. V gave up 4 bases and J gave up 7 bases, with 8 bases separating them. What was sequenced was peripheral blood. V and J are TRBV10-3 and TRBJ2-1; possible D gene TRBD1, 5 bases. This TCR derives from a man aged 50 to 59 with active or convalescent COVID-19. The CDR3 loop reads CAISARVNEQFF. The DNA of the CDR3 is TGTGCCATCAGTGCCAGGGTTAATGAGCAGTTCTTC.